These T cell receptor beta chains were read from a single sample in a study of blood T cell repertoires in COVID-19. Clones were read by immunoSEQ multiplex PCR, and TCRdb kept only the in-frame ones, dropping some. The table shows about 160,000 clones, with roughly 80% occurring only once. The material sequenced was PBMCs or T cells enriched from blood (not recorded which). These receptors were collected from a middle-aged woman with acute COVID-19. Each CDR3 is given with its conserved first and last residue. D genes are given only for firm matches. The size entry is marked missing in some rows and otherwise reads once, few, many or a size class.

.	.	TRBJ2-5	TRBV14	TGTGCCAGCAGCCCCCAGATGGCGGGGCGAGGGACCCAGTACTTC	CASSPQMAGRGTQYF
.	.	TRBJ1-2	TRBV19	TGTGCCAGTAGTTTAGCGGGAATTAACTATGGCTACACCTTC	CASSLAGINYGYTF
.	.	TRBJ1-1	TRBV5-1	TGCGCCAGCAGCTTGACTTCCGTCCAGGGGACTGAAGCTTTCTTT	CASSLTSVQGTEAFF
TRBD2	.	TRBJ2-3	TRBV10-3	TGTGCCATCAGCGGCTTGGGCGGGAGGGGGCTGGATACGCAGTATTTT	CAISGLGGRGLDTQYF
.	once	TRBJ2-1	TRBV6-4	TGTGCCAGCAGTGAGAACATGGACTCCCCTCTCGTCGATGAGCAGTTCTTC	CASSENMDSPLVDEQFF
TRBD1	.	TRBJ2-1	TRBV11-2	TGTGCCAGCAGTCTCCTTGGGACAGGGGGTATCAATGAGCAGTTCTTC	CASSLLGTGGINEQFF
TRBD2	.	TRBJ2-7	TRBV5-1	TGCGCCAGCAGCCGCACAAGCGGGAGCTCCTACGAGCAGTACTTC	CASSRTSGSSYEQYF
.	.	TRBJ2-2	TRBV7-2	TGTGCCAGCAGCGCTAAGCGGGCCGGGGAGCTGTTTTTT	CASSAKRAGELFF
.	.	TRBJ2-3	TRBV7-7	TGTGCTAGCAGCTTGGACTCGAGGGATACGCAGTATTTT	CASSLDSRDTQYF
.	.	TRBJ1-2	TRBV11-2	TGTGCCAGCAGCCGGGACTTACGTTATGGCTACACCTTC	CASSRDLRYGYTF
.	.	TRBJ1-4	TRBV2	TGTGCCAGCAGATCCGGGAGACTTCTTGTAAAACTGTTTTTT	CASRSGRLLVKLFF
TRBD1	.	TRBJ1-2	TRBV9	TGTGCCAGCAGCCCAGCCGGGACAGGGTACTATGGCTACACCTTC	CASSPAGTGYYGYTF
.	.	TRBJ2-3	TRBV2	TGTGCCAGCAGTGAAAGACTGCCAGGGGATACGCAGTATTTT	CASSERLPGDTQYF
.	.	TRBJ2-7	TRBV3-1/TRBV3-2	TGTGCCAGCAGCCAGTATTACTACGAGCAGTACTTC	CASSQYYYEQYF
.	once	TRBJ1-1	TRBV7-9	TGTGCCAGCGCCGGGGAGTCCATGAACACTGAAGCTTTCTTT	CASAGESMNTEAFF
.	.	TRBJ1-1	TRBV6-5	TGTGCCAGCACCTTAAACGGGGTCACTGAAGCTTTCTTT	CASTLNGVTEAFF
TRBD1	once	TRBJ2-2	TRBV5-1	TGCGCCAGCAGCTCGACGGGACAGGGGTTGAACACCGGGGAGCTGTTTTTT	CASSSTGQGLNTGELFF
.	.	TRBJ1-2	TRBV19	TGTGCCAGTAGTGGAGGTTGGGAAGGCTATGGCTACACCTTC	CASSGGWEGYGYTF
.	few	TRBJ2-6	TRBV6-4	TGTGCCAGCAGTCCCGGGGACTCTGGGGCCAACGTCCTGACTTTC	CASSPGDSGANVLTF
.	.	TRBJ2-7	TRBV3-1/TRBV3-2	TGTGCCAGCAGCCACCGTGAGCGTGCCTACTACGAGCAGTACTTC	CASSHRERAYYEQYF
TRBD1	.	TRBJ1-5	TRBV15	TGTGCCACCAGCAGAGATGGGACAGGGGGCAATCAGCCCCAGCATTTT	CATSRDGTGGNQPQHF
.	.	TRBJ2-7	TRBV19	TGTGCCAGTAGTATGACCTACAGGGACGAGCAGTACTTC	CASSMTYRDEQYF
TRBD2	.	TRBJ2-3	TRBV6-7	TGTGCCAGCAGTAGCCCGGGGCTAGCGGGAGGTGGAAGCACAGATACGCAGTATTTT	CASSSPGLAGGGSTDTQYF
TRBD2	.	TRBJ2-7	TRBV19	TGTGCCAGTAGTATAAGAGGACTAGCGGGATCCTACGAGCAGTACTTC	CASSIRGLAGSYEQYF
.	.	TRBJ2-1	TRBV7-8	TGTGCCAGCAGCTTAGATTCGGGGGGCATTGAGCAGTTCTTC	CASSLDSGGIEQFF
.	.	TRBJ1-1	TRBV19	TGTGCCAGTAGTAAGCAGGGCACTGAAGCTTTCTTT	CASSKQGTEAFF
TRBD1	few	TRBJ1-5	TRBV19	TGTGCCAGTAGTATAGGAACAGGGGGTTTTAATCAGCCCCAGCATTTT	CASSIGTGGFNQPQHF
.	.	TRBJ1-2	TRBV6-6	TGTGCCAGTTCTAAACGGGGAACAGCAGCTAACTATGGCTACACCTTC	CASSKRGTAANYGYTF
.	.	TRBJ2-1	TRBV7-2	TGTGCCAGCAGCTTAGTGGCCGGAGCGGACAATGAGCAGTTCTTC	CASSLVAGADNEQFF
TRBD1	.	TRBJ2-5	TRBV7-9	TGTGCCAGCAGCCTGATCTACGAGGACAGGGGGCAAGAGACCCAGTACTTC	CASSLIYEDRGQETQYF
.	.	TRBJ1-2	TRBV7-2	TGTGCCAGCAGCTTGAACTTAGGGGGCTATGGCTACACCTTC	CASSLNLGGYGYTF
.	.	TRBJ2-7	TRBV5-4	TGTGCCAGCAGTTCCGGCCTCACGCCCCGGGACGAGCAGTACTTC	CASSSGLTPRDEQYF
.	.	TRBJ1-2	TRBV19	TGTGCCAGTAGGGGCGGATTGACAGACCAAATGCTCTATGGCTACACCTTC	CASRGGLTDQMLYGYTF
.	once	TRBJ1-5	TRBV19	TGTGCCAGTACGGCAGGCGCGGGGGTCGGCAATCAGCCCCAGCATTTT	CASTAGAGVGNQPQHF
.	.	TRBJ2-5	TRBV5-4	TGTGCCAGCAGCTCTAAAACGAGGGGGAGGGTGGAGGAGACCCAGTACTTC	CASSSKTRGRVEETQYF
TRBD2	.	TRBJ2-3	TRBV11-2	TGTGCCAGCAGCCCCCGGGGGACTAGCCGTCACACAGATACGCAGTATTTT	CASSPRGTSRHTDTQYF
TRBD1	.	TRBJ2-7	TRBV4-1	TGCGCCAGCAGCCAAGCGTTCCCAGGACAGGGACTCTACGAGCAGTACTTC	CASSQAFPGQGLYEQYF
.	.	TRBJ2-1	TRBV4-1	TGCGCCAGCAGCTCCCCCTCTCAGGCTTACAATGAGCAGTTCTTC	CASSSPSQAYNEQFF
.	.	TRBJ2-1	TRBV29-1	TGCAGCGTTGTTTTGCCTAACTCCTACAATGAGCAGTTCTTC	CSVVLPNSYNEQFF
.	once	TRBJ1-5	TRBV27	TGTGCCAGCAGTTTAATGGGGGCAGGCAATCAGCCCCAGCATTTT	CASSLMGAGNQPQHF